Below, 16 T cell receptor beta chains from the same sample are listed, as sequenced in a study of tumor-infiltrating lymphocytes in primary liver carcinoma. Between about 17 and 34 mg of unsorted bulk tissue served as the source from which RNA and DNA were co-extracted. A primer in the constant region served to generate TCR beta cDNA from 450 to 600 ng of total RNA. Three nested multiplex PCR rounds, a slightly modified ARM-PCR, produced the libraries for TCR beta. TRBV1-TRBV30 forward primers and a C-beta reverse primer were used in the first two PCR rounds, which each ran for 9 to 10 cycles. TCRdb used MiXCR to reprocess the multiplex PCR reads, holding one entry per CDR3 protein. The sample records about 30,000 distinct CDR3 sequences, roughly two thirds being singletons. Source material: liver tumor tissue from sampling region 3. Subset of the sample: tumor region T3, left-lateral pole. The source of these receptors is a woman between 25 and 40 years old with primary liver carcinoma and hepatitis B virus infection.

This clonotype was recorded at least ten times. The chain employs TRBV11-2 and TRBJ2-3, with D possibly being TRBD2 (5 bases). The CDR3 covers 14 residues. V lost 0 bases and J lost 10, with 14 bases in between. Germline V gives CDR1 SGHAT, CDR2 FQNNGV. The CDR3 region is CASSLESSRRSQYF. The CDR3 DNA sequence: TGTGCCAGCAGCTTAGAGTCTAGCAGGAGGTCGCAGTATTTT.

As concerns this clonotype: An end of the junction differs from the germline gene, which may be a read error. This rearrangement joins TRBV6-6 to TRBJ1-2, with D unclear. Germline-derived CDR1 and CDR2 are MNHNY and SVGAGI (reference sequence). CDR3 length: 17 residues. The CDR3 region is CASSTGAAQTVYYGHTF. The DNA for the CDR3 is TGCGCCAGCAGTACCGGTGCGGCGCAGACCGTGTACTACGGCCACACCTTC.

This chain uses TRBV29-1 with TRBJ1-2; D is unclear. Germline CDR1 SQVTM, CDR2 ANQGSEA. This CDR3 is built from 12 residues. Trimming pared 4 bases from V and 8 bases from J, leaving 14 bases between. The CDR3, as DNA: TGCAGCGTTGTCCATCTTGGTGGCGGCTACACCTTC. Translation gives CSVVHLGGGYTF.

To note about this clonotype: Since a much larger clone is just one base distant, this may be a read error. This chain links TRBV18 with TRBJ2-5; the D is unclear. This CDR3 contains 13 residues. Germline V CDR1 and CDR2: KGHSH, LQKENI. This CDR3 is CARSPRIQETQYF. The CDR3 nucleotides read TGTGCCAGGTCACCAAGGATACAGGAGACCCAGTACTTC.

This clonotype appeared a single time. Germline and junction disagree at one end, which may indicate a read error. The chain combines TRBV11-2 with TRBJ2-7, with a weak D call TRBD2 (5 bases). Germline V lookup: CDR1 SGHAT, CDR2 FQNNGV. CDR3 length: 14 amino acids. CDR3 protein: CASSPIVGVKEQYF. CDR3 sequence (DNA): TGTGCCAGCAGCCCTATAGTGGGAGTGAAAGAGCAATACTTC.

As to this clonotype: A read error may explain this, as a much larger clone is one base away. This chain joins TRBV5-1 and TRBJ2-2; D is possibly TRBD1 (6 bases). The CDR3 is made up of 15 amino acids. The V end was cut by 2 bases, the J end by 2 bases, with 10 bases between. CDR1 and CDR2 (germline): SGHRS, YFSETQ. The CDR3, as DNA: TGCGCCAGCAGCTTAGGACAGAGAAACACCGGGGAGCTGTTTTTT. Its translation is CASSLGQRNTGELFF.

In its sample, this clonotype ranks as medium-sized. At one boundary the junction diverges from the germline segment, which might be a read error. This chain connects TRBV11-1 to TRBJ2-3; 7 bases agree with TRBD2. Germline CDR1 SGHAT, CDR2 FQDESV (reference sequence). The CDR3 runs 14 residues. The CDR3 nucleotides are TGTGCCAGCAGCTTAAGGCAACGTGCGGGAGAGTCTCACTTT. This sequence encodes CASSLRQRAGESHF.

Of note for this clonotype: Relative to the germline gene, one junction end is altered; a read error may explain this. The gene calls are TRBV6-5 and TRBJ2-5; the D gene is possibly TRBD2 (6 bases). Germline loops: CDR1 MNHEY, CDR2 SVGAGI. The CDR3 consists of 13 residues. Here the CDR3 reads CASSTDWGLTKYF. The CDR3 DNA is TGTGCCAGCAGTACCGACTGGGGACTGACCAAGTACTTC.

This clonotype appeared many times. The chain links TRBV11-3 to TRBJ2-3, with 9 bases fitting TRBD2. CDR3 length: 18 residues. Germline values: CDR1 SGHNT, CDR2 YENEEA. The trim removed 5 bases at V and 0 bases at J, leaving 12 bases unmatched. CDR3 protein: CASSRWVAGEDSTDTQYF. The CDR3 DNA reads TGTGCCAGCAGCCGTTGGGTAGCGGGAGAAGATAGCACAGATACGCAGTATTTT. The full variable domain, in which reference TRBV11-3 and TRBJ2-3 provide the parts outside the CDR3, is EAGVVQSPRYKIIEKKQPVAFWCNPISGHNTLYWYLQNLGQGPELLIRYENEEAVDDSQLPKDRFSAERLKGVDSTLKIQPAELGDSAVYLCASSRWVAGEDSTDTQYFGPGTRLTVL.

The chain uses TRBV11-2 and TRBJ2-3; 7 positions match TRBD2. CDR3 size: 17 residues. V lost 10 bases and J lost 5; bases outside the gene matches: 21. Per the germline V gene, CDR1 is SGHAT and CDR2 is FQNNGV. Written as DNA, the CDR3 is TGTGCCACCAGTCCGAATCGCGGGAGCTGGTTAGGAGATACGCAGTATTTT. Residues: CATSPNRGSWLGDTQYF.

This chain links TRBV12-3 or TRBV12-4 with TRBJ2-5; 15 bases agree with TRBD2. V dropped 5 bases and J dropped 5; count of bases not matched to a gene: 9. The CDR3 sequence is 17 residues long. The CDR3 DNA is TGTGCCAGCAGTCGAGGACTAGCGGGAGGGTCCTGGGAGACCCAGTACTTC. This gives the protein CASSRGLAGGSWETQYF.

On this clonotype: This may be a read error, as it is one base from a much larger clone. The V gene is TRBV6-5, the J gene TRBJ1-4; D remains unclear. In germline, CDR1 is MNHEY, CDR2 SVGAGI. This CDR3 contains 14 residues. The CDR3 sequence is CASSRGTTNEELFF. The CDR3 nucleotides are TGTGCCAGCAGCCGGGGAACAACTAATGAAGAACTGTTTTTT.

As DNA, the CDR3 is TGCAGTGCTTCGACTAGCGGGAGGGTGTCCTACGAGCAGTACTTC. The encoded protein is CSASTSGRVSYEQYF. The V gene is TRBV20-1, the J gene TRBJ2-7; 14 bases are a match to TRBD2. J lost 1 base, V lost 5 bases, and 4 bases had no gene match. The CDR3 loop spans 15 amino acids. Germline-derived CDR1 and CDR2 are DFQATT and SNEGSKA (reference sequence).

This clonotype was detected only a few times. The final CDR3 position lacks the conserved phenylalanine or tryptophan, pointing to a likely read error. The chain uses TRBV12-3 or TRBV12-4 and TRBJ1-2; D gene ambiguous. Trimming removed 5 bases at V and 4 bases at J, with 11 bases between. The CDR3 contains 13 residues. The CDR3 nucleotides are TGTGCCAGCAGTCCCCGGCACAGCTATGGCTACACCATC. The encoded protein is CASSPRHSYGYTI.

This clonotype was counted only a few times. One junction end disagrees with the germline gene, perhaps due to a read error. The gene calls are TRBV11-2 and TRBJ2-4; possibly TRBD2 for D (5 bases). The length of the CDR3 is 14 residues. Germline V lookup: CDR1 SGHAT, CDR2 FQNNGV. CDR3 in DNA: TGTGCCGGCAGCTTAGATCGAGAGGGAAACATTGAGTACTTC. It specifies CAGSLDREGNIEYF.

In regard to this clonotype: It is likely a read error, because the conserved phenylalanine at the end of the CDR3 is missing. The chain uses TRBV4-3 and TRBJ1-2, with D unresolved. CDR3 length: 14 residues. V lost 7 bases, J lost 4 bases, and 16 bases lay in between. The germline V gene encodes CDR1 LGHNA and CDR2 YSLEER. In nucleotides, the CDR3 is TGCGCCAGCAACGCTGAGTTAGAGATCTATGGCTACACCATC. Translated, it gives CASNAELEIYGYTI.